One and the same sample provided the 16 T cell receptor beta chains below, sequenced in a study of blood T cell repertoires in COVID-19. Some clones are missing from TCRdb's copy, which holds only in-frame ones; the method was immunoSEQ multiplex PCR. The data contain some 99,000 clones, over 70% of them singletons. Sequencing used peripheral blood. The receptors derive from a woman between 45 and 65 years old with acute or convalescent COVID-19.

This sequence joins TRBV19 and TRBJ2-4; D not certain. Trimming took 5 bases from V and 0 from J, leaving 20 bases between them. CDR3 length equals 18 residues. CDR1 is LNHDA, CDR2 SQIVND, per germline (reference sequence). The CDR3 protein is CASSVARLGTLAKNIQYF. The DNA for the CDR3 is TGTGCCAGTAGTGTGGCGAGATTGGGCACCCTAGCCAAAAACATTCAGTACTTC.

This clone is a singleton in its sample. The rearrangement joins TRBV20-1 to TRBJ2-3; perhaps TRBD2 as D (6 bases). This CDR3 has 11 amino acids. Trimming left V 8 bases short and J 3 bases short, with 9 bases between. Per the germline V gene, CDR1 is DFQATT and CDR2 is SNEGSKA (reference sequence). Here the CDR3 DNA reads TGCAGTCGGGAGAGGACAGATACGCAGTATTTT. It encodes CSRERTDTQYF.

This chain uses TRBV7-2 with TRBJ2-3, with D unclear. V lost 1 base and J 3 bases, leaving 11 bases between the germline ends. This CDR3 is 15 amino acids long. CDR1 and CDR2 from the germline V gene are SGHTA and FQGNSA. For the CDR3, the DNA is TGTGCCAGCAGCTTAGGTGTAGTCCCGACAGATACGCAGTATTTT. Protein sequence: CASSLGVVPTDTQYF.

The rearrangement uses TRBV28 and TRBJ1-1, with TRBD1 identical over 8 bases. Germline V CDR1 and CDR2: MDHEN, SYDVKM. The CDR3 has 16 amino acids. V lost 5 bases and J lost 11; bases outside the gene matches: 19. In DNA form, the CDR3 reads TGTGCCAGCAGTCCCATGGGGGGGTCGACAGGGGCTGGGGCTTTCTTT. It translates to CASSPMGGSTGAGAFF.

The V and J genes are TRBV18 and TRBJ1-6; 9 nucleotides line up with TRBD1. The junction had 7 bases not matched to a gene; V was cut back by 6 bases and J by 7 bases. The germline V gene encodes CDR1 KGHSH and CDR2 LQKENI. The CDR3 loop spans 15 amino acids. The CDR3 coding sequence is TGTGCCAGCTCGCCGGGACAGGGCGCAAATTCACCCCTCCACTTT. Translated: CASSPGQGANSPLHF.

The chain uses TRBV5-1 and TRBJ1-6, with 8 bases aligning to TRBD1. The CDR3 has 14 amino acids. After removal of 5 bases from V and 5 bases from J, the junction contained 3 bases not matched to a gene. Germline assignment: CDR1 SGHRS and CDR2 YFSETQ. CDR3 sequence reads: CASRRQGNNSPLHF. DNA of the CDR3: TGCGCCAGCAGACGACAGGGGAATAATTCACCCCTCCACTTT.

The chain joins TRBV6-2 or TRBV6-3 to TRBJ2-5; no clear D. Trimming took off 6 bases at V and 5 bases at J, with 10 bases between the two ends. This CDR3 contains 12 residues. Germline V gene sequence: CDR1 MNHEY, CDR2 SVGEGT. In nucleotides, the CDR3 is TGTGCCAGCAGCCCCACAGATGAGACCCAGTACTTC. It translates to CASSPTDETQYF.

The CDR3 region has the DNA TGCGCCAGCAGCCCCGACGGCCAGGGCAATCAGCCCCAGCATTTT. It is translated as CASSPDGQGNQPQHF. The chain couples TRBV5-1 to TRBJ1-5; D is unresolved. Deletions cut 4 bases from V and 2 bases from J, with 13 bases between. The CDR3 has 15 amino acids. Germline loops: CDR1 SGHRS, CDR2 YFSETQ.

CDR3 in amino acids: CASSEGTGVSEQFF. CDR3 nucleotide sequence: TGTGCCAGCAGTGAGGGGACAGGGGTGAGTGAGCAGTTCTTC. This sequence joins TRBV2 and TRBJ2-1, with 10 bases identical to TRBD1. The CDR3 extends over 14 amino acids. CDR1 SNHLY and CDR2 FYNNEI come from the germline V gene. Trimming removed 3 bases from V and 9 bases from J; junction bases left unmatched: 5.

This clone was seen only a few times. V is TRBV6-2 or TRBV6-3 and J is TRBJ1-1, with D possibly matching TRBD1 (5 bases). The germline V and J ends were trimmed by 7 bases and 4 bases, with 16 bases remaining between them. Per germline, CDR1 MNHEY and CDR2 SVGEGT. CDR3 length: 14 amino acids. For the CDR3, the DNA is TGTGCCAGCACCCCTCAGGGTAGGGTCACTGAAGCTTTCTTT. This encodes CASTPQGRVTEAFF.

Concerning this clone itself: The junction differs from germline at one of its ends, possibly a read error. The chain has TRBV3-1 (or the pseudogene TRBV3-2) and TRBJ1-2; no clear D gene. The CDR3 runs to 15 residues. Per germline, CDR1 LGHDT and CDR2 YNNKEL (reference sequence). CDR3 bases: TGTGCCAGCAGCTCAACAAGGAGCGGAGGGTTACAAACCCACTTC. It translates to CASSSTRSGGLQTHF.

CDR3 in amino acids: CAWSGPGQTKETQYF. In DNA, the CDR3 is TGTGCCTGGAGTGGCCCCGGACAGACTAAAGAGACCCAGTACTTC. The chain joins TRBV30 to TRBJ2-5, with TRBD1 as a possible D gene (6 bases). With 1 base removed from V and 3 bases from J, the gap between germline ends came to 15 bases. Germline-derived CDR1 and CDR2 are GTSNPN and SVGIG (reference sequence). The CDR3 is made up of 15 amino acids. The variable domain in full, completed from reference TRBV30 and TRBJ2-5, reads SQTIHQWPATLVQPVGSPLSLECTVEGTSNPNLYWYRQAAGRGLQLLFYSVGIGQISSEVPQNLSASRPQDRQFILSSKKLLLSDSGFYLCAWSGPGQTKETQYFGPGTRLLVL.

This chain uses TRBV7-8 with TRBJ1-1; 7 positions agree with TRBD1. The CDR3 runs to 13 residues. Germline CDR1 and CDR2: SGHVS and FQNEAQ. Germline trimming cut 1 base from V and 11 bases from J; bases unmatched to any gene: 7. CDR3 sequence: CASSLERGLPAFF. The DNA of the CDR3 is TGTGCCAGCAGCTTAGAGAGGGGGCTTCCGGCTTTCTTT.

The V gene is TRBV9, the J gene TRBJ1-2; D is ambiguous. Trimming stripped 0 bases from V and 7 bases from J, with 10 bases between. This CDR3 is 13 amino acids long. From germline, CDR1 is SGDLS and CDR2 YYNGEE. DNA of the CDR3: TGTGCCAGCAGCGTAGTCCGGTCGAGTGGCTACACCTTC. Its protein is CASSVVRSSGYTF.

V and J are TRBV18 and TRBJ1-5, with TRBD1 as a possible D gene (5 bases). CDR3 size: 13 residues. Trimming removed 8 bases from V and 5 bases from J, with 13 bases in between. Germline CDR1 is KGHSH and CDR2 is LQKENI. The CDR3 bases are TGTGCCAGCCGCCGGGGGGTCTATCAGCCCCAGCATTTT. Its protein product is CASRRGVYQPQHF.

The rearrangement links TRBV19 to TRBJ1-2; D is unresolved. Trimming stripped 2 bases from V and 0 bases from J, with 4 bases between. Germline V lookup: CDR1 LNHDA, CDR2 SQIVND (reference sequence). The CDR3 contains 13 residues. The CDR3 nucleotides are TGTGCCAGTAGTATATATCCTAACTATGGCTACACCTTC. The encoded protein is CASSIYPNYGYTF.